Below, 14 T cell receptor beta chains from the same sample are listed, as sequenced in a study of cytomegalovirus exposure and HLA in healthy donors (dated by TCRdb to the late 2010s). Library method: the immunoSEQ multiplex PCR assay. A mixture of 60 forward primers for TCR Vbeta segments and 13 reverse primers for TCR Jbeta segments was used in the multiplex PCR. The source is immuneACCESS, and TCRdb retained only in-frame sequences with V and J called. Part of the clones is not carried over; for the studies checked, unresolved V genes explain less than half of this, and the remainder is unexplained. Counted in this sample were over 95,000 clones; roughly 71% of them appeared once. The ten top clones hold about 8.3% of the sample. Sequenced input: PBMCs. These receptors all come from a man between 18 and 35 years old in good health and CMV-seropositive.

This chain joins TRBV2 and TRBJ1-4; D perhaps matches TRBD1 (6 bases). Germline CDR1 reads SNHLY; CDR2 reads FYNNEI. This CDR3 contains 14 residues. Trimming took off 6 bases at V and 6 bases at J, with 14 bases between the two ends. The CDR3 loop reads CASRASGAYEKLFF. The DNA of the CDR3 is TGTGCCAGCAGAGCTTCAGGGGCCTATGAAAAACTGTTTTTT. The full variable domain, rest sourced from reference TRBV2 and TRBJ1-4, is EPEVTQTPSHQVTQMGQEVILRCVPISNHLYFYWYRQILGQKVEFLVSFYNNEISEKSEIFDDQFSVERPDGSNFTLKIRSTKLEDSAMYFCASRASGAYEKLFFGSGTQLSVL.

This chain connects TRBV18 to TRBJ2-2; 8 positions agree with TRBD1. This CDR3 spans 18 amino acids. The junction had 16 bases not matched to a gene; V was cut back by 6 bases and J by 4 bases. The germline CDR1 and CDR2 sequences are KGHSH and LQKENI. CDR3 protein: CASSFFGSGTGGTGELFF. The CDR3 DNA reads TGTGCCAGCTCTTTCTTCGGCTCCGGGACAGGAGGCACCGGGGAGCTGTTTTTT.

This clone turned up a few times. This chain joins TRBV6-6 and TRBJ2-1, with a tentative D call TRBD1 (5 bases). Germline V gene lookup returns CDR1 MNHNY and CDR2 SVGAGI (reference sequence). This CDR3 is built from 16 residues. V lost 5 bases and J lost 3, with 17 bases in between. The CDR3 here is CASSHTGDTRYNEQFF. Here the CDR3 DNA reads TGTGCCAGCAGTCATACAGGCGACACCCGCTACAATGAGCAGTTCTTC.

The CDR3: CASSPSRANYGYTF. The DNA of the CDR3 is TGTGCCAGCAGCCCCTCTCGGGCTAACTATGGCTACACCTTC. This rearrangement joins TRBV11-2 to TRBJ1-2; D ambiguous. The CDR3 is 14 amino acids. Per germline, CDR1 SGHAT and CDR2 FQNNGV. Trimming removed 5 bases at V and 0 bases at J, with 10 bases between.

The chain carries TRBV2 and TRBJ1-1, with 7 bases matching TRBD1. The V gene's germline CDR1 is SNHLY and CDR2 FYNNEI. Trimming removed 6 bases from V and 10 bases from J; junction bases left unmatched: 5. The CDR3 is 11 amino acids. The chain's CDR3 is CASRRQGRAFF. CDR3 in DNA: TGTGCCAGCAGGCGACAGGGAAGAGCTTTCTTT. Looking up the rest from reference TRBV2 and TRBJ1-1 gives the full variable domain: EPEVTQTPSHQVTQMGQEVILRCVPISNHLYFYWYRQILGQKVEFLVSFYNNEISEKSEIFDDQFSVERPDGSNFTLKIRSTKLEDSAMYFCASRRQGRAFFGQGTRLTVV.

As concerns this clone: The germline gene is not matched at one end of the junction; a read error may be the cause. The chain combines TRBV30 with TRBJ1-1, with D possibly matching TRBD1 (6 bases). Germline V gives CDR1 GTSNPN, CDR2 SVGIG (reference sequence). This CDR3 is built from 11 residues. The CDR3 loop reads CAWSWGGEASF. The CDR3 region has the DNA TGTGCCTGGAGTTGGGGGGGCGAAGCTTCCTTT.

The chain joins TRBV19 to TRBJ1-5; 7 nucleotides line up with TRBD1. Looked up from germline, CDR1 is LNHDA and CDR2 is SQIVND (reference sequence). V was clipped by 5 bases and J by 7 bases; unmatched bases: 5. This CDR3 spans 13 amino acids. The CDR3, as DNA: TGTGCCAGTAGTTTTACAGGGGCCCAGCCCCAGCATTTT. Translating it yields CASSFTGAQPQHF.

This clone was counted a few times. The chain has TRBV19 and TRBJ2-7; TRBD1 is a possible D gene (6 bases). This CDR3 is built from 14 residues. Per the germline V gene, CDR1 is LNHDA and CDR2 is SQIVND (reference sequence). Trimming took 1 base from V and 3 from J, leaving 10 bases between them. CDR3 in amino acids: CASSIGAGDYEQYF. DNA of the CDR3: TGTGCCAGTAGTATAGGGGCAGGGGACTACGAGCAGTACTTC.

This chain joins TRBV2 and TRBJ2-5, with D perhaps TRBD2 (5 bases). The germline V gene has CDR1 SNHLY and CDR2 FYNNEI. With 2 bases removed from V and 7 bases from J, the gap between germline ends came to 14 bases. This CDR3 contains 14 residues. For the CDR3, the DNA is TGTGCCAGCAGTGAATCGGAGGTTAGCCGGACCCAGTACTTC. Translated: CASSESEVSRTQYF.

This chain connects TRBV7-9 to TRBJ2-5; 8 bases map to TRBD2. This CDR3 is built from 15 residues. Trimming cost V 6 bases and J 5 bases; bases outside gene matches: 11. From germline, CDR1 is SEHNR and CDR2 FQNEAQ (reference sequence). CDR3 amino acids: CASSTLAGMLETQYF. In DNA form, the CDR3 reads TGTGCCAGCAGTACATTAGCGGGGATGTTGGAGACCCAGTACTTC.

This sequence joins TRBV6-5 and TRBJ2-5; D gene unclear. In germline, CDR1 is MNHEY, CDR2 SVGAGI. V dropped 1 base and J dropped 4 bases, with 10 bases sitting between them. The CDR3 runs to 14 residues. CDR3 in DNA: TGTGCCAGCAGTTACTATCGTTCCAGAGAGACCCAGTACTTC. It specifies CASSYYRSRETQYF.

This clone has a handful of counts. The chain joins TRBV11-1 to TRBJ2-1; 7 nucleotides align to TRBD2. Germline V gives CDR1 SGHAT, CDR2 FQDESV (reference sequence). The CDR3 has 18 residues. Trimming cost V 0 bases and J 3 bases; bases outside gene matches: 11. The CDR3 region is CASSLARGTTRGYNEQFF. Written as DNA, the CDR3 is TGTGCCAGCAGCTTAGCTCGTGGGACTACCCGGGGCTACAATGAGCAGTTCTTC. Full variable domain (remainder filled in from reference TRBV11-1 and TRBJ2-1): EAEVAQSPRYKITEKSQAVAFWCDPISGHATLYWYRQILGQGPELLVQFQDESVVDDSQLPKDRFSAERLKGVDSTLKIQPAELGDSAMYLCASSLARGTTRGYNEQFFGPGTRLTVL.

This clone was counted between two and nine times. This chain joins TRBV5-6 and TRBJ2-5; 10 bases are shared with TRBD1. The CDR3 runs to 18 residues. After removal of 2 bases from V and 1 base from J, the junction contained 11 bases not matched to a gene. CDR1 and CDR2 from the germline V gene are SGHDT and YYEEEE. CDR3 amino acids: CASSFGTGATFVQETQYF. In DNA form, the CDR3 reads TGTGCCAGCAGCTTTGGGACAGGGGCGACATTCGTCCAAGAGACCCAGTACTTC.

This clone has just one count. The chain employs TRBV27 and TRBJ2-1; 10 nucleotides agree with TRBD1. Trimming cost V 1 base and J 5 bases; bases outside gene matches: 5. This CDR3 is built from 16 residues. Per the germline V gene, CDR1 is MNHEY and CDR2 is SMNVEV (reference sequence). The CDR3 region has the DNA TGTGCCAGCAGTTTATATGGGACAGGGGTTGACAATGAGCAGTTCTTC. Translating it yields CASSLYGTGVDNEQFF.